A single sample is the source of the 27 T cell receptor beta chains below, sequenced in a study of read filtering for tumor transcriptome and immune sequencing. The library was built from about 400 ng RNA with molecular barcoded adaptors for alpha/delta and beta/gamma chains. TCRdb analysed the reads with MiXCR anew, one entry per CDR3 protein. The table lists tens of thousands of distinct CDR3 sequences, around 14% of them singletons. The specimen sequenced was a population of CD138-negative cells sorted from bone marrow. These TCRs come from a donor at least 40 years old with multiple myeloma.

Of note for this clonotype: A much larger clone differs from this one at a single base, so this may be a read error. The chain has TRBV6-2 or TRBV6-3 and TRBJ2-3, with D tentatively TRBD1 (6 bases). Trimming removed 4 bases at V and 4 bases at J, with 24 bases between. CDR1 is MNHEY, CDR2 SVGEGT, per germline. This CDR3 has 18 residues. The CDR3 region has the DNA TGTGCCAGCAGTTGGGAGTCGTTCGGACAGAGTAGCTCAGATACGCAGTATTTT. This sequence encodes CASSWESFGQSSSDTQYF.

This clonotype was picked up many times. V usage is TRBV6-1 and J usage is TRBJ2-1, with D perhaps being TRBD1 or TRBD2 (6 bases each). V shed 2 bases and J shed 3 bases, with 11 bases lying between them. Looked up from germline, CDR1 is MNHNS and CDR2 is SASEGT. CDR3 size: 15 residues. The CDR3 spells CASSERGEGYNEQFF. The CDR3 DNA reads as TGTGCCAGCAGTGAAAGGGGGGAAGGCTACAATGAGCAGTTCTTC.

With regard to this clonotype: A much larger clone sits a single nucleotide away, making a read error possible. The chain recombines TRBV6-4 with TRBJ2-3; D gene uncertain. The germline V and J ends were trimmed by 0 bases and 6 bases, with 7 bases remaining between them. The CDR3 has 13 amino acids. Germline-derived CDR1 and CDR2 are MRHNA and SNTAGT. CDR3 residues: CASSDSHRDTQYF. The CDR3 DNA reads TGTGCCAGCAGTGACTCTCATAGGGATACGCAGTATTTT.

This clonotype came up many times. This rearrangement joins TRBV5-1 to TRBJ2-7, with a weak D call TRBD1 (6 bases). Trimming cost V 4 bases and J 0 bases, with 11 bases left between them. CDR3 length equals 14 residues. The germline V gene has CDR1 SGHRS and CDR2 YFSETQ. CDR3 sequence (DNA): TGCGCCAGCAGCGCAGGGGTGACCTCCTACGAGCAGTACTTC. Translated, it gives CASSAGVTSYEQYF.

This clonotype was counted at least ten times. The V and J genes are TRBV20-1 and TRBJ2-1, with 8 nucleotides matching TRBD2. The junction had 10 bases not matched to a gene; V was cut back by 3 bases and J by 9 bases. CDR3 length equals 14 residues. Germline CDR1 is DFQATT and CDR2 is SNEGSKA (reference sequence). DNA for the CDR3: TGCAGTGCTAGCCACTCCGGACTAGCCGGTGAGCAGTTCTTC. This translates into CSASHSGLAGEQFF.

The CDR3 loop is CASSLTRDYSEQFF. The CDR3 DNA reads TGTGCCAGCAGCTTAACAAGGGACTACAGCGAGCAGTTCTTC. The V gene is TRBV7-3, the J gene TRBJ2-1, with 7 bases fitting TRBD2. This CDR3 spans 14 amino acids. The germline V gene has CDR1 SGHTA and CDR2 FQGTGA. V shed 0 bases and J 10 bases; nucleotides not matched to a gene: 6. Combining the CDR3 with reference TRBV7-3 and TRBJ2-1 gives the whole variable domain GAGVSQTPSNKVTEKGKYVELRCDPISGHTALYWYRQSLGQGPEFLIYFQGTGAADDSGLPNDRFFAVRPEGSVSTLKIQRTERGDSAVYLCASSLTRDYSEQFFGPGTRLTVL.

This clonotype was found many times. The gene calls are TRBV7-9 and TRBJ2-1; TRBD2 agrees at 8 bases. The CDR3 is 15 amino acids. Germline lookup yields CDR1 SEHNR and CDR2 FQNEAQ (reference sequence). V shed 8 bases and J 4 bases; nucleotides not matched to a gene: 10. CDR3 sequence: CASLRRGDPYNEQFF. The CDR3 DNA is TGTGCCAGCTTACGGCGGGGGGACCCATACAATGAGCAGTTCTTC.

This clonotype was counted at least ten times. The J gene is TRBJ1-4, the V gene TRBV20-1; possible D gene TRBD1, 5 bases. The length of the CDR3 is 16 residues. V was trimmed by 1 base and J by 6 bases, leaving 18 bases between them. Per germline, CDR1 DFQATT and CDR2 SNEGSKA (reference sequence). The CDR3 loop is CSARAGLNRFDEKLFF. The CDR3 DNA reads as TGCAGTGCTAGAGCTGGACTGAACAGGTTTGATGAAAAACTGTTTTTT.

Points on this clonotype: A much larger clone lies a single base off, so this may be a read error. The genes are TRBV20-1 and TRBJ2-3; D possibly corresponds to TRBD2 (5 bases). CDR3 length: 12 residues. Germline CDR1 is DFQATT and CDR2 is SNEGSKA (reference sequence). Trimming pared 7 bases from V and 4 bases from J, leaving 12 bases between. This chain's CDR3 is CSVLRAADTQYF. The CDR3 DNA reads TGCAGTGTTCTCAGAGCGGCAGATACGCAGTATTTT.

This clonotype was recorded at least ten times. An end of the junction differs from the germline gene, which may be a read error. J is TRBJ1-4 and V is TRBV28; 11 bases match TRBD1. The CDR3 has 13 amino acids. Germline CDR1 reads MDHEN; CDR2 reads SYDVKM. The CDR3: CASSSGQGVIKYF. The CDR3 bases are TGTGCCAGCAGTTCGGGACAGGGGGTTATCAAGTATTTT.

This clonotype has more than one count but fewer than ten. The CDR3, as DNA: TGTGCCAGCAGCTCCCAGCGGGAGGCAGATACGCAGTATTTT. Translating it yields CASSSQREADTQYF. The gene calls are TRBV11-2 and TRBJ2-3; 9 bases agree with TRBD2. The V gene end was trimmed by 4 bases and the J gene end by 4 bases; junction bases not matched to a gene: 3. The CDR3 runs 14 residues. Looked up from germline, CDR1 is SGHAT and CDR2 is FQNNGV.

In its sample, this clonotype was seen a few times. The rearrangement uses TRBV28 and TRBJ2-2; the match to TRBD2 covers 9 bases. The CDR3 extends over 18 amino acids. V dropped 3 bases and J dropped 5; count of bases not matched to a gene: 13. CDR1 MDHEN and CDR2 SYDVKM come from the germline V gene. This chain's CDR3 is CASSFWEISGSLTGELFF. The CDR3, as DNA: TGTGCCAGCAGTTTCTGGGAGATTAGCGGGAGTTTGACCGGGGAGCTGTTTTTT.

On this clonotype: A much larger clonotype is one base distant, so this may be a read error. V is TRBV5-1 and J is TRBJ2-1, with 10 bases identical to TRBD2. CDR1 is SGHRS, CDR2 YFSETQ, per germline. V was clipped by 0 bases and J by 5 bases; unmatched bases: 8. The CDR3 runs to 17 residues. CDR3 amino acids: CASSLAVLLAGNNEQFF. CDR3 in DNA: TGCGCCAGCAGCTTGGCAGTTCTACTAGCGGGAAACAATGAGCAGTTCTTC.

A few counts support this clonotype. J is TRBJ2-6 and V is TRBV21-1; TRBD2 is the table's D call, not checked against the DNA. TRBV21-1 is classified as a pseudogene. The CDR3 loop spans 18 amino acids. CDR3 sequence: CASSKGLADYSGANVLTF. The CDR3 DNA reads as TGTGCCAGCAGCAAAGGACTAGCGGACTACTCTGGGGCCAACGTCCTGACTTTC.

This clonotype was recorded many times. The V gene is TRBV7-6, the J gene TRBJ2-3; 10 bases fit TRBD2. With V trimmed by 3 bases and J by 5 bases, 8 bases remained unmatched. Germline lookup yields CDR1 SGHVS and CDR2 FNYEAQ. The length of the CDR3 is 16 residues. CDR3 protein: CASSLKLAGAGDTQYF. The DNA for the CDR3 is TGTGCCAGCAGCTTGAAGCTAGCGGGAGCCGGAGATACGCAGTATTTT.

Ten or more counts support this clonotype. The rearrangement joins TRBV29-1 to TRBJ1-1, with 8 bases lining up with TRBD1. Losses at the gene ends were 6 bases for V and 0 bases for J; bases not matched to a gene: 6. CDR1 SQVTM and CDR2 ANQGSEA come from the germline V gene. This CDR3 has 14 amino acids. CDR3 coding DNA: TGCAGCGTCGCCCCGGGACAGGTGAACACTGAAGCTTTCTTT. This translates into CSVAPGQVNTEAFF.

Many counts were recorded for this clonotype. The V and J genes are TRBV7-2 and TRBJ2-2, with TRBD2 matching 7 bases. The V and J ends lost 1 base and 6 bases, in that order; junction bases with no gene match: 2. Germline assignment: CDR1 SGHTA and CDR2 FQGNSA. The CDR3 is made up of 14 amino acids. DNA for the CDR3: TGTGCCAGCAGCTTAGGAACTAGCGCCGGGGAGCTGTTTTTT. It codes for CASSLGTSAGELFF.

This clonotype was counted between two and nine times. V gene TRBV5-1 combines with J gene TRBJ2-3; D is unresolved. The CDR3 covers 12 residues. Deletions cut 5 bases from V and 4 bases from J, with 8 bases between. Germline CDR1 and CDR2: SGHRS and YFSETQ. CDR3 in amino acids: CASSPQADTQYF. DNA of the CDR3: TGCGCCAGCAGTCCGCAGGCAGATACGCAGTATTTT.

This clonotype has a count of ten or more. This chain uses TRBV6-4 with TRBJ2-1; 8 bases line up with TRBD2. The germline V gene has CDR1 MRHNA and CDR2 SNTAGT. Trimming at V came to 0 bases and at J to 7 bases, leaving 11 bases not matched to a gene. The CDR3 runs to 17 residues. The DNA of the CDR3 is TGTGCCAGCAGTGACTCCCCTACTAGCGGCCGCGCGAATGAGCAGTTCTTC. It yields the protein CASSDSPTSGRANEQFF.

This clonotype was found many times. The chain couples TRBV28 to TRBJ2-1, with a possible D match to TRBD1 (5 bases). In germline, CDR1 is MDHEN, CDR2 SYDVKM. Trimming removed 2 bases from V and 7 bases from J, with 9 bases in between. The CDR3 runs to 13 residues. CDR3 protein: CASSLVTANEQFF. In nucleotides, the CDR3 is TGTGCCAGCAGTTTAGTGACAGCGAATGAGCAGTTCTTC. Using reference TRBV28 and TRBJ2-1 for the parts outside the CDR3, the full variable domain is DVKVTQSSRYLVKRTGEKVFLECVQDMDHENMFWYRQDPGLGLRLIYFSYDVKMKEKGDIPEGYSVSREKKERFSLILESASTNQTSMYLCASSLVTANEQFFGPGTRLTVL.

This clonotype was seen ten or more times. The chain combines TRBV15 with TRBJ2-1, with TRBD2 identical over 10 bases. Germline V lookup: CDR1 LNHNV, CDR2 YYDKDF (reference sequence). The CDR3 spans 15 residues. V lost 0 bases to trimming and J lost 5 bases; unmatched junction nucleotides: 1. CDR3 region: CATSRDLAGDNEQFF. The CDR3, as DNA: TGTGCCACCAGCAGAGATCTAGCGGGAGACAATGAGCAGTTCTTC.

This clonotype was seen repeatedly, ten times or more. The V gene is TRBV4-3, the J gene TRBJ2-7, with TRBD2 matching over 9 bases. This CDR3 contains 19 residues. V shed 0 bases and J 4 bases; nucleotides not matched to a gene: 16. CDR1 and CDR2 (germline): LGHNA, YSLEER. DNA for the CDR3: TGCGCCAGCAGCCAAGAACTTTCCCGGCGGCGGGAGGGCCGGTACGAGCAGTACTTC. Its translation: CASSQELSRRREGRYEQYF.

The table lists this clonotype with many counts. One end of the junction varies from germline; a read error may be responsible. This chain links TRBV5-6 with TRBJ1-3; no clear D gene. The CDR3 extends over 14 amino acids. Germline V gene data show CDR1 as SGHDT and CDR2 as YYEEEE. The CDR3 nucleotides read TGTGCCAGCAGCATAGGACGGACTGGAAACACCAGATATTTT. This encodes CASSIGRTGNTRYF.

This clonotype was seen many times. The gene calls are TRBV29-1 and TRBJ2-1, with D possibly being TRBD2 (5 bases). Germline V gene sequence: CDR1 SQVTM, CDR2 ANQGSEA. V was clipped by 7 bases and J by 6 bases, with 19 bases between them. The CDR3 is made up of 14 amino acids. CDR3 in amino acids: CSARTPGTTNEQFF. The CDR3, as DNA: TGCAGCGCCCGTACGCCGGGAACCACCAATGAGCAGTTCTTC.

The chain combines TRBV7-9 with TRBJ2-5; 7 bases line up with TRBD1. From germline, CDR1 is SEHNR and CDR2 FQNEAQ (reference sequence). The J segment lost 5 bases and the V segment lost 8 bases, leaving 11 bases of the junction unmatched. The CDR3 runs to 14 residues. The CDR3, as DNA: TGTGCCAGCGGCCGGGACAGATTTCCGGAGACCCAGTACTTC. It specifies CASGRDRFPETQYF.

This clonotype was seen ten or more times. The gene calls are TRBV15 and TRBJ2-7; TRBD1 matches 7 bases. The junction had 5 bases not matched to a gene; V was cut back by 1 base and J by 8 bases. CDR3 size: 13 residues. The germline V gene encodes CDR1 LNHNV and CDR2 YYDKDF (reference sequence). The CDR3 region has the DNA TGTGCCACCAGCAGAGGACAGGGTGAAAAGCAGTACTTC. Protein product: CATSRGQGEKQYF.

Only a few counts were recorded for this clonotype. This may come from a read error, since a much larger clone is one base off. This rearrangement joins TRBV12-3 or TRBV12-4 to TRBJ2-7; 7 bases match TRBD2. The CDR3 spans 15 residues. V was pared by 5 bases and J by 0 bases, with 7 bases of the junction left unmatched. The CDR3 sequence is CASSGDGGSSYEQYF. DNA of the CDR3: TGTGCCAGCAGTGGGGACGGGGGGAGCTCCTACGAGCAGTACTTC.